The present TCR beta chain was sequenced within a study of beta chain features in type 1 diabetes. The CDR3 runs 15 residues. Trimming cost V 3 bases and J 0 bases, with 10 bases left between them. Per germline, CDR1 SGHTA and CDR2 FQGNSA. Expressed TCRB transcripts were sequenced because the isolated RNA had all been reverse transcribed beforehand. Profiled with immunoSEQ multiplex PCR; TCRdb holds only in-frame clones, not every one. This table holds about 260,000 clones, about 63% found once. The sequencing sample was made of naive CD4+ T cells from blood. The chain uses TRBV7-2 and TRBJ2-3; D unclear. The TCR comes from a man aged 25-40 years in good health. Here the CDR3 DNA reads TGTGCCAGCAGCTTGGAATGGGGAAGCACAGATACGCAGTATTTT. Its translation is CASSLEWGSTDTQYF.